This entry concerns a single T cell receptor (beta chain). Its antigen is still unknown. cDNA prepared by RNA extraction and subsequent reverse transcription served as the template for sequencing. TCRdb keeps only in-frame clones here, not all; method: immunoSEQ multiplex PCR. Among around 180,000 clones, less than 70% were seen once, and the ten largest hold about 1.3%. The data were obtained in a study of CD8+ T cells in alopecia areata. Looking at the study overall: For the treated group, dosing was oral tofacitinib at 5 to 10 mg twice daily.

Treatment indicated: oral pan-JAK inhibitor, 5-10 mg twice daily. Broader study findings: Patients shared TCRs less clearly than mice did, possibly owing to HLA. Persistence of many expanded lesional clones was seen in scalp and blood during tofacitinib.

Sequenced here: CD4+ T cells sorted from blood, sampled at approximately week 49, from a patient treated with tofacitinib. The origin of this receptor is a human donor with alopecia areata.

The CDR3 here is CSALKMGPYNEQFF. CDR3 coding DNA: TGCAGCGCCCTAAAGATGGGCCCCTACAATGAGCAGTTCTTC. The chain joins TRBV29-1 to TRBJ2-1; D remains ambiguous. Germline-derived CDR1 and CDR2 are SQVTM and ANQGSEA. Between the trimmed V and J ends, which lost 7 bases and 2 bases, there was a span of 15 bases. There are 14 residues in the CDR3.